This TCR beta chain was observed in a study of OX40 agonist ivuxolimab in advanced cancers. Study findings and constraints: The study found among the lowest clonal expansion in partial responders at 0.1-3.0 mg/kg. Expanded clones belonging to CD8+ T cells outnumbered, on average, those of CD4+. Circulating CD4+ and CD8+ T cells showed clonal expansion by week 6 at 0.1 to 3.0 mg/kg.

The CDR3 runs to 15 residues. V was shortened by 2 bases and J by 0 bases, with 7 bases between the two germline ends. Germline assignment: CDR1 MNHEY and CDR2 SVGAGI. On this clone: Its specificity is not known.

The data were produced by immunoSEQ multiplex PCR, yet TCRdb's version contains in-frame clones alone and is incomplete. The repertoire holds over 95,000 clones, with roughly 90% as singletons. The V call is TRBV6-5, the J call TRBJ2-2; possibly TRBD1 or TRBD2 for D (5 bases each). The receptor was isolated from an adult with an advanced solid tumor such as melanoma, head and neck, liver or kidney cancer. The specimen was CD4+ or CD8+ T cells sorted from blood, collected in a trial of the OX40 agonist ivuxolimab. The CDR3 bases are TGTGCCAGCAGTTACGTGGGGGCGAACACCGGGGAGCTGTTTTTT. This codes for CASSYVGANTGELFF.